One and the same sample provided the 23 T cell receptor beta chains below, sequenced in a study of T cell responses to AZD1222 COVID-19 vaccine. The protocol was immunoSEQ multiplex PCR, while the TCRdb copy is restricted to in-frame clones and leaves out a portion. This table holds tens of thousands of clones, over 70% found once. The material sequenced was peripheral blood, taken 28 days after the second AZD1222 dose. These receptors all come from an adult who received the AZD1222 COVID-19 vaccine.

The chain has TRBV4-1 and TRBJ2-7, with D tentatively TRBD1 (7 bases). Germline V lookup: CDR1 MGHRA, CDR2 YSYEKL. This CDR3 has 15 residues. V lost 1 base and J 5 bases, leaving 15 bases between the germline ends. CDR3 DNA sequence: TGCGCCAGCAGCCAAGGGCGGGACAGTAGGAACGAGCAGTACTTC. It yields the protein CASSQGRDSRNEQYF.

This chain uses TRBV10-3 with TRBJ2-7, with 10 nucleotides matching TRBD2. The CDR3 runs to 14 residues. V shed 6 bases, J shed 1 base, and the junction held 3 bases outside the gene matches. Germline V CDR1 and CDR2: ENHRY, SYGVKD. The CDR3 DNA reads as TGTGCCATCAGACGTAGCGGGGGGTCCTACGAGCAGTACTTC. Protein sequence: CAIRRSGGSYEQYF.

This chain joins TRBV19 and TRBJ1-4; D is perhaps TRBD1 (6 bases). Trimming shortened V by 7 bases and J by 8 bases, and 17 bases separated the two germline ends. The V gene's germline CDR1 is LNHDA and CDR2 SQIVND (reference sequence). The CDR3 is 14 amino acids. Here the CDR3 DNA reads TGTGCCAGTAACGTAGGGGGTCTGGGGGAAAAACTGTTTTTT. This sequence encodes CASNVGGLGEKLFF.

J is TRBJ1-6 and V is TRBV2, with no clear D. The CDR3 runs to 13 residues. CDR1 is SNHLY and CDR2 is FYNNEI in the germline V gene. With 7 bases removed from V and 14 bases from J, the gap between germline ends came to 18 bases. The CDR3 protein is CASKGMDRAALHF. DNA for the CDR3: TGTGCCAGCAAGGGAATGGACCGTGCGGCCCTCCACTTT.

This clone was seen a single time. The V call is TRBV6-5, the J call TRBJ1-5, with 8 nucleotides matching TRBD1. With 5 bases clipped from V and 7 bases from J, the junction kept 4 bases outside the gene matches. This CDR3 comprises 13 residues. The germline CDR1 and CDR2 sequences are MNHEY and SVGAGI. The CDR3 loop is CASSQGAWQPQHF. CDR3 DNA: TGTGCCAGCAGTCAGGGGGCCTGGCAGCCCCAGCATTTT.

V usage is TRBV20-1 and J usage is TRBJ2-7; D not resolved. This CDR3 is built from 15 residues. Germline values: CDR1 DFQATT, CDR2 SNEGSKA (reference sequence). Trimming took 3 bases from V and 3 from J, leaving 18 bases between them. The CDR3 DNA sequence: TGCAGTGCTAGTTCGGAAGGGCTCCAGCACTACGAGCAGTACTTC. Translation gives CSASSEGLQHYEQYF.

CDR3 DNA sequence: TGTGCCAGCAGCTTAGATGGGGCAGGGGGTGAAAAACTGTTTTTT. Its protein is CASSLDGAGGEKLFF. The chain is built from TRBV11-2 and TRBJ1-4; 7 positions agree with TRBD1. This CDR3 contains 15 residues. Looked up from germline, CDR1 is SGHAT and CDR2 is FQNNGV. V was clipped by 0 bases and J by 7 bases; unmatched bases: 5. Complete variable domain (other parts from reference TRBV11-2 and TRBJ1-4): EAGVAQSPRYKIIEKRQSVAFWCNPISGHATLYWYQQILGQGPKLLIQFQNNGVVDDSQLPKDRFSAERLKGVDSTLKIQPAKLEDSAVYLCASSLDGAGGEKLFFGSGTQLSVL.

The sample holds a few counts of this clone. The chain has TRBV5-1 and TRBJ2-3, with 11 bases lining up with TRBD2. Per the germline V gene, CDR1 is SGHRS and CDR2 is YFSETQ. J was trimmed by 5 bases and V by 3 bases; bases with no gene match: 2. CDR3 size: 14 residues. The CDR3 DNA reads TGCGCCAGCAGCTGGGGACTAGCGGAAGATACGCAGTATTTT. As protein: CASSWGLAEDTQYF.

CDR3 DNA sequence: TGTGCCAGCAGCTTAAGAAGCTACGAGCAGTACTTC. This gives the protein CASSLRSYEQYF. V is TRBV7-6 and J is TRBJ2-7; the D is unclear. The CDR3 is 12 amino acids. The germline V gene encodes CDR1 SGHVS and CDR2 FNYEAQ. V was shortened by 2 bases and J by 3 bases, with 5 bases between the two germline ends.

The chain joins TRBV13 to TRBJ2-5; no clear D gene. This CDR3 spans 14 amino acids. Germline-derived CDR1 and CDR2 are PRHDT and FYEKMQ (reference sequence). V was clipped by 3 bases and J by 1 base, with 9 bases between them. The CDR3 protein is CASSLAVRQETQYF. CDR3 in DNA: TGTGCCAGCAGCTTGGCAGTTCGCCAAGAGACCCAGTACTTC. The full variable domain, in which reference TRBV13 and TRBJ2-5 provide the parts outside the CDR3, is AAGVIQSPRHLIKEKRETATLKCYPIPRHDTVYWYQQGPGQDPQFLISFYEKMQSDKGSIPDRFSAQQFSDYHSELNMSSLELGDSALYFCASSLAVRQETQYFGPGTRLLVL.

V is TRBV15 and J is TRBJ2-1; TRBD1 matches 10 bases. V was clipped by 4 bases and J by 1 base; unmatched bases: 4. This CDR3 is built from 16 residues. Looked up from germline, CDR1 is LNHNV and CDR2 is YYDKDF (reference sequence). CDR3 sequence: CATSTGQGRSYNEQFF. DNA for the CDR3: TGTGCCACCAGCACGGGACAGGGGCGGTCCTACAATGAGCAGTTCTTC.

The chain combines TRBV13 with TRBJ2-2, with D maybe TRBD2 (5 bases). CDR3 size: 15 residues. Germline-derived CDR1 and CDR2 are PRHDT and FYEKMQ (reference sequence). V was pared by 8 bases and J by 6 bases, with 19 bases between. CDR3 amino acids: CASRQSGFNSGELFF. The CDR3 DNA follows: TGTGCCAGCCGCCAGTCGGGGTTTAATTCCGGGGAGCTGTTTTTT.

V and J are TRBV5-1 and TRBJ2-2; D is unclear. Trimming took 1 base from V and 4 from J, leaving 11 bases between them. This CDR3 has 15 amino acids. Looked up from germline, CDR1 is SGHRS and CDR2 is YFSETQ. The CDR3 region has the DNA TGCGCCAGCAGCTTGAACAGCTGGGGCACCGGGGAGCTGTTTTTT. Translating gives CASSLNSWGTGELFF.

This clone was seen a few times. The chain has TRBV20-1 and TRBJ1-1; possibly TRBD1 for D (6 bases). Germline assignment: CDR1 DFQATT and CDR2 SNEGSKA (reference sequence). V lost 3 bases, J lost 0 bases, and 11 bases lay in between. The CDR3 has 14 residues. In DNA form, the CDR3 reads TGCAGTGCTAGTAGGGGGGACGTGAACACTGAAGCTTTCTTT. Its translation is CSASRGDVNTEAFF.

In DNA form, the CDR3 reads TGTGCCAGCAGGGCCAGGACAGACTACAATGAGCAGTTCTTC. Translating gives CASRARTDYNEQFF. The V call is TRBV7-6, the J call TRBJ2-1; D might be TRBD1 (6 bases). Trimming took 6 bases from V and 3 from J, leaving 12 bases between them. Germline V lookup: CDR1 SGHVS, CDR2 FNYEAQ. This CDR3 has 14 residues.

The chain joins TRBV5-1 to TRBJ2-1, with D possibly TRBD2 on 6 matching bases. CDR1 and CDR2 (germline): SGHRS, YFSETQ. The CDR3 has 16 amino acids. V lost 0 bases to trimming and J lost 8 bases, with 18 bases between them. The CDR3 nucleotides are TGCGCCAGCAGCTTGGTGGGGCAGGGAGGCGGATATGAGCAGTTCTTC. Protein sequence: CASSLVGQGGGYEQFF.

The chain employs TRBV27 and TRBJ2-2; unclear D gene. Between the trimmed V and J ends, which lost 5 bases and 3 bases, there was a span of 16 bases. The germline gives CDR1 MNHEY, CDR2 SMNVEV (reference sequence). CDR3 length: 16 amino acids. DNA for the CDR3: TGTGCCAGCAGTGTAAGGGCTGCACTGGACACCGGGGAGCTGTTTTTT. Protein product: CASSVRAALDTGELFF.

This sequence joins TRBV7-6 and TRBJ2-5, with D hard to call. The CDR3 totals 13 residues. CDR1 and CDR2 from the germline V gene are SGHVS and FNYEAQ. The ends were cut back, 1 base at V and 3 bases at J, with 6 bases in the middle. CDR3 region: CASSLEGKETQYF. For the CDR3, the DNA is TGTGCCAGCAGCTTAGAAGGTAAAGAGACCCAGTACTTC.

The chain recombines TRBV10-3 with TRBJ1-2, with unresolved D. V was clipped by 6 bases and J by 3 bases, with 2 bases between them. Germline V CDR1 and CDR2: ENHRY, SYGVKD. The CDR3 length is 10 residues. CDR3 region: CAISDYGYTF. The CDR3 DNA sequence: TGTGCCATCAGCGACTATGGCTACACCTTC.

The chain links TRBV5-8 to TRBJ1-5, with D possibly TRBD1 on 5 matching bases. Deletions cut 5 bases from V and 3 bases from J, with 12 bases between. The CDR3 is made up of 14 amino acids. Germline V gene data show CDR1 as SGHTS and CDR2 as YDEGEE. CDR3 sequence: CASSPDSPNQPQHF. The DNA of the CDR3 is TGTGCCAGCAGTCCTGACAGCCCCAATCAGCCCCAGCATTTT.

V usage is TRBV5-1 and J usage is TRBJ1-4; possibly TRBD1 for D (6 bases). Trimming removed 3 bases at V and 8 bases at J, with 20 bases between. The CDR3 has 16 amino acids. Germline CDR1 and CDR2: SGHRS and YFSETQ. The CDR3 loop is CASSSNRAGTGEKLFF. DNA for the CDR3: TGCGCCAGCAGCTCTAACAGGGCCGGGACTGGGGAAAAACTGTTTTTT.

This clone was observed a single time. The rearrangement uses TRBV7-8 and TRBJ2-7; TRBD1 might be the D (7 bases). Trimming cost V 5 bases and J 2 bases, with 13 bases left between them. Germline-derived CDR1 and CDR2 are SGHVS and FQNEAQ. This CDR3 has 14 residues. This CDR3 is CASSPGGTAYEQYF. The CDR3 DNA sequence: TGTGCCAGCAGCCCAGGGGGGACAGCCTACGAGCAGTACTTC.

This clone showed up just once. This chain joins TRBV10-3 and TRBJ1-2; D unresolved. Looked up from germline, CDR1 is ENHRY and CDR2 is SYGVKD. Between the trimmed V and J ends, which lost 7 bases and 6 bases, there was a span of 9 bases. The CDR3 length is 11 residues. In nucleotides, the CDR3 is TGTGCCATCACCCCAGGAGATGGCTACACCTTC. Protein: CAITPGDGYTF.